The 22 T cell receptor beta chains given below trace back to one sample, sequenced in a study of CD4+ T cells in melanoma. The method was immunoSEQ multiplex PCR; TCRdb's version includes in-frame clones alone and lacks a portion of them. Here the sample spans 15,000 to 20,000 clones, 80% to 90% being singletons. Sequenced: cells from a culture (not recorded whether cultured in vitro). Receptors were obtained from a human donor with melanoma.

This clone counts as medium-sized (0.01 to 0.1%). The chain is built from TRBV19 and TRBJ1-2; no clear D. CDR3 size: 13 residues. CDR1 is LNHDA, CDR2 SQIVND, per germline (reference sequence). Trimming stripped 6 bases from V and 4 bases from J, with 12 bases between. The CDR3 nucleotides read TGTGCCAGTAGCCCCGATTACAGCTATGGCTACACCTTC. Its protein product is CASSPDYSYGYTF.

In its sample, this clone was seen a few times. The V call is TRBV30, the J call TRBJ1-3; possible D gene TRBD1, 6 bases. Germline V gene sequence: CDR1 GTSNPN, CDR2 SVGIG (reference sequence). The length of the CDR3 is 14 residues. The V end was cut by 7 bases, the J end by 0 bases, with 13 bases between. The CDR3 coding sequence is TGTGCCTTAGGACAGAGCCTCTCTGGAAACACCATATATTTT. Translation: CALGQSLSGNTIYF.

This clone was seen once. The rearrangement links TRBV2 to TRBJ2-7; no clear D. Germline values: CDR1 SNHLY, CDR2 FYNNEI. V was trimmed by 3 bases and J by 3 bases, leaving 9 bases between them. This CDR3 comprises 13 residues. The CDR3 bases are TGTGCCAGCAGTGATGCGCTAAACTACGAGCAGTACTTC. Translation gives CASSDALNYEQYF.

The rearrangement joins TRBV9 to TRBJ2-1; TRBD2 is a possible D gene (6 bases). CDR3 length: 14 residues. V lost 0 bases, J lost 4 bases, and 8 bases lay in between. Germline V gene sequence: CDR1 SGDLS, CDR2 YYNGEE. CDR3 residues: CASSVGLAYNEQFF. The CDR3 DNA follows: TGTGCCAGCAGCGTAGGGCTAGCGTACAATGAGCAGTTCTTC.

The V call is TRBV5-1, the J call TRBJ2-7; a possible D gene is TRBD1 (5 bases). Trimming took 4 bases from V and 1 from J, leaving 12 bases between them. Germline CDR1 is SGHRS and CDR2 is YFSETQ. The CDR3 totals 14 residues. The CDR3 bases are TGCGCCAGCAGCCAAGTCCAGGGTTCCTACGAGCAGTACTTC. It translates to CASSQVQGSYEQYF.

The J gene is TRBJ2-3, the V gene TRBV28; TRBD1 might be the D (6 bases). This CDR3 comprises 13 residues. The V gene lost 7 bases and the J gene lost 2 bases, with 10 bases spanning the gap. Germline assignment: CDR1 MDHEN and CDR2 SYDVKM. CDR3 in amino acids: CASIGGFTDTQYF. The CDR3 region has the DNA TGTGCCAGCATTGGGGGCTTCACAGATACGCAGTATTTT.

This chain joins TRBV5-1 and TRBJ2-1; no clear D gene. With 4 bases removed from V and 5 bases from J, the gap between germline ends came to 10 bases. Germline V gives CDR1 SGHRS, CDR2 YFSETQ. CDR3 size: 13 residues. The DNA of the CDR3 is TGCGCCAGCAGCCCTCCCCTAGACAATGAGCAGTTCTTC. Its protein product is CASSPPLDNEQFF.

The rearrangement joins TRBV9 to TRBJ2-7, with D possibly TRBD2 on 7 matching bases. The germline CDR1 and CDR2 sequences are SGDLS and YYNGEE. The CDR3 loop spans 17 amino acids. V gave up 0 bases and J gave up 5 bases, with 21 bases separating them. For the CDR3, the DNA is TGTGCCAGCAGCGTAGGAGGGTCGGCAGGGGACTACAACGAGCAGTACTTC. This codes for CASSVGGSAGDYNEQYF.

J is TRBJ2-3 and V is TRBV18; a weak D match, TRBD1 (6 bases). CDR1 and CDR2 (germline): KGHSH, LQKENI. The CDR3 has 16 residues. The V end was cut by 4 bases, the J end by 2 bases, with 16 bases between. CDR3 protein: CASSRADRSFTDTQYF. CDR3 DNA: TGTGCCAGCTCACGAGCGGACAGATCTTTCACAGATACGCAGTATTTT.

This chain connects TRBV4-2 to TRBJ2-7, with D possibly TRBD2 on 6 matching bases. V gave up 1 base and J gave up 4 bases, with 11 bases separating them. Germline V CDR1 and CDR2: LGHNA, YNFKEQ. The CDR3 has 14 residues. CDR3 loop: CASSQAWEAYEQYF. For the CDR3, the DNA is TGTGCCAGCAGCCAAGCCTGGGAGGCTTACGAGCAGTACTTC.

This clone was picked up a small number of times. The V call is TRBV27, the J call TRBJ2-2, with D tentatively TRBD2 (6 bases). This CDR3 contains 16 residues. Germline V gene lookup returns CDR1 MNHEY and CDR2 SMNVEV (reference sequence). With 5 bases removed from V and 5 bases from J, the gap between germline ends came to 18 bases. The CDR3, as DNA: TGTGCCAGCAGTCCCCTGACGGGGGTCGCTACCGGGGAGCTGTTTTTT. It is translated as CASSPLTGVATGELFF.

The V gene is TRBV25-1, the J gene TRBJ1-6, with 8 bases that match TRBD1. Trimming at V came to 7 bases and at J to 12 bases, leaving 11 bases not matched to a gene. The CDR3 runs to 14 residues. Germline values: CDR1 MGHDK, CDR2 SYGVNS. The CDR3 loop is CASTGTGGLRPLHF. CDR3 in DNA: TGTGCCAGCACAGGGACAGGCGGACTTCGACCCCTCCACTTT.

The CDR3 sequence: CASSLRRSSYNSPLHF. CDR3 in DNA: TGTGCCAGCAGCTTGAGGCGTAGCTCCTATAATTCACCCCTCCACTTT. This sequence joins TRBV5-6 and TRBJ1-6; D is undetermined. The V and J ends lost 1 base and 0 bases respectively, with 8 bases between them. The CDR3 consists of 16 residues. Germline V CDR1 and CDR2: SGHDT, YYEEEE. Full variable domain (remainder filled in from reference TRBV5-6 and TRBJ1-6): DAGVTQSPTHLIKTRGQQVTLRCSPKSGHDTVSWYQQALGQGPQFIFQYYEEEERQRGNFPDRFSGHQFPNYSSELNVNALLLGDSALYLCASSLRRSSYNSPLHFGNGTRLTVT.

The rearrangement uses TRBV29-1 and TRBJ1-1; possible D gene TRBD1, 6 bases. The CDR3 runs 10 residues. CDR1 is SQVTM, CDR2 ANQGSEA, per germline. The ends were cut back, 7 bases at V and 5 bases at J, with 8 bases in the middle. In DNA form, the CDR3 reads TGCAGCGGACAGGTGACTGAAGCTTTCTTT. Amino acid sequence: CSGQVTEAFF.

The V gene is TRBV14, the J gene TRBJ2-1; D ambiguous. V was trimmed by 5 bases and J by 6 bases, leaving 14 bases between them. Germline V gives CDR1 SGHDN, CDR2 FVKESK. This CDR3 comprises 14 residues. CDR3 loop: CASSGQLSSNEQFF. CDR3 bases: TGTGCCAGCAGCGGGCAGTTGTCAAGCAATGAGCAGTTCTTC.

This clone has only one observation. This chain uses TRBV4-1 with TRBJ2-3, with 9 bases that match TRBD2. The J segment lost 6 bases and the V segment lost 4 bases, leaving 8 bases of the junction unmatched. The germline CDR1 and CDR2 sequences are MGHRA and YSYEKL. This CDR3 region has 15 residues. CDR3 residues: CASSRGGGGPDTQYF. The CDR3 DNA is TGCGCCAGCAGCCGAGGCGGGGGGGGGCCCGATACGCAGTATTTT.

The chain recombines TRBV5-1 with TRBJ2-5; 7 positions agree with TRBD1. The CDR3 runs 15 residues. The germline gives CDR1 SGHRS, CDR2 YFSETQ. V dropped 7 bases and J dropped 4; count of bases not matched to a gene: 13. CDR3 sequence: CASRLTGSQGETQYF. The DNA of the CDR3 is TGCGCCAGCCGCCTGACAGGGTCCCAGGGAGAGACCCAGTACTTC.

The CDR3, as DNA: TGTGCCAGCAGCTTAGGTGTAGGACTTGAGACCCAGTACTTC. This translates into CASSLGVGLETQYF. The chain carries TRBV7-3 and TRBJ2-5; possibly TRBD2 for D (5 bases). Germline CDR1 SGHTA, CDR2 FQGTGA. V dropped 2 bases and J dropped 5 bases, with 12 bases sitting between them. The CDR3 sequence is 14 residues long.

The chain combines TRBV7-8 with TRBJ2-5; 13 bases are shared with TRBD2. The CDR3 extends over 18 amino acids. Germline V gene sequence: CDR1 SGHVS, CDR2 FQNEAQ. The J segment lost 7 bases and the V segment lost 4 bases, leaving 15 bases of the junction unmatched. The CDR3 DNA reads TGTGCCAGCAGCTCCCAACACAAGACTAGCGGGGGGTCGAGGACCCAGTACTTC. This translates into CASSSQHKTSGGSRTQYF.

This rearrangement joins TRBV6-5 to TRBJ1-2; 11 nucleotides align to TRBD1. The V gene end was trimmed by 2 bases and the J gene end by 7 bases; junction bases not matched to a gene: 6. Germline V CDR1 and CDR2: MNHEY, SVGAGI. The CDR3 is made up of 15 amino acids. The CDR3 DNA reads TGTGCCAGCAGTTACCCGGGACAGGGGGGTAGTGGCTACACCTTC. Amino acid sequence: CASSYPGQGGSGYTF.

This clone was found a few times. J is TRBJ2-7 and V is TRBV2; D unresolved. CDR3 length: 13 residues. The V end was cut by 8 bases, the J end by 2 bases, with 13 bases between. Looked up from germline, CDR1 is SNHLY and CDR2 is FYNNEI. Here the CDR3 reads CASVTPLTYEQYF. CDR3 DNA sequence: TGTGCCAGCGTCACCCCGCTGACCTACGAGCAGTACTTC.

The rearrangement joins TRBV5-5 to TRBJ1-3; D gene ambiguous. Between the trimmed V and J ends, which lost 0 bases and 4 bases, there was a span of 11 bases. Looked up from germline, CDR1 is SGHKS and CDR2 is YYEKEE (reference sequence). The CDR3 runs to 15 residues. As DNA, the CDR3 is TGTGCCAGCAGCTTGGATAATGGGAGGGGAAACACCATATATTTT. Amino acid sequence: CASSLDNGRGNTIYF.